This TCR beta chain comes out of a study of blood T cell repertoires in COVID-19. The wider study: The United States, Italy and Spain provided the acute and convalescent COVID-19 samples.

In this sample, this clone turned up once. As originally analysed: The authors estimated nucleated cell counts from reference gene primer amplification. Generated by immunoSEQ multiplex PCR, the TCRdb table keeps only in-frame clones and is missing some. V and J calls and clone size are given by that table; D and trimming were obtained from the DNA. In the table there are 360,000 or so clones, about 90% of which are singletons. The V end was cut by 7 bases, the J end by 3 bases, with 15 bases between. The CDR3 runs 14 residues. Germline assignment: CDR1 MNHNY and CDR2 SVGAGI (reference sequence). V usage is TRBV6-6 and J usage is TRBJ1-1; TRBD1 might be the D (6 bases). Material for sequencing was peripheral blood. The receptor comes from a man between 18 and 35 years old with active or convalescent COVID-19. CDR3 region: CASILDRTYTEAFF. CDR3 in DNA: TGTGCCAGCATTTTAGACAGGACTTACACTGAAGCTTTCTTT.